These 28 T cell receptor beta chains share one sample of origin, sequenced in a study of blood T cells in healthy people across ages. Sample-barcoded 5' priming and a J-beta primer mix drove a second PCR of roughly 7 to 11 cycles. TCRdb re-derived calls from the 5' RACE reads in MiXCR, one entry per CDR3 protein. Counted here are around 1,700,000 distinct CDR3 sequences, 28% occurring once; the ten biggest clones make up over 7%. Sequenced input: blood. The receptor source for this set is a woman between 25 and 40 years old in good health.

The rearrangement joins TRBV4-3 to TRBJ1-4; tentative D call: TRBD1 (6 bases). Germline-derived CDR1 and CDR2 are LGHNA and YSLEER. V was cut by 5 bases and J by 0 bases, with 10 bases left in between. This CDR3 is 15 amino acids long. CDR3 coding DNA: TGCGCCAGCAGCTCGGGGGCTTCAACTAATGAAAAACTGTTTTTT. Protein: CASSSGASTNEKLFF.

CDR3 sequence: CASTGGQTQYF. CDR3 bases: TGTGCCAGCACAGGAGGTCAGACCCAGTACTTC. This chain uses TRBV2 with TRBJ2-7, with D tentatively TRBD2 (5 bases). The last part of the DNA fits TRBJ2-5 better; the J call may be wrong. Looked up from germline, CDR1 is SNHLY and CDR2 is FYNNEI. The CDR3 contains 11 residues.

This clonotype was detected ten times or more. The chain has TRBV5-1 and TRBJ2-1; no clear D. Trimming took 1 base from V and 4 from J, leaving 12 bases between them. This CDR3 is 15 amino acids long. The V gene's germline CDR1 is SGHRS and CDR2 YFSETQ. CDR3 region: CASSLNGQAYNEQFF. The CDR3 bases are TGCGCCAGCAGCTTGAACGGGCAGGCATACAATGAGCAGTTCTTC.

This clonotype was found a few times. The chain uses TRBV11-2 and TRBJ1-2, with D tentatively TRBD1 (5 bases). The V gene's germline CDR1 is SGHAT and CDR2 FQNNGV. The V and J ends lost 4 bases and 6 bases respectively, with 12 bases between them. This CDR3 has 13 residues. For the CDR3, the DNA is TGTGCCAGCAGCTCGACAGAAGGCCATGGCTACACCTTC. This encodes CASSSTEGHGYTF. Filled out from reference TRBV11-2 and TRBJ1-2, the complete variable domain reads EAGVAQSPRYKIIEKRQSVAFWCNPISGHATLYWYQQILGQGPKLLIQFQNNGVVDDSQLPKDRFSAERLKGVDSTLKIQPAKLEDSAVYLCASSSTEGHGYTFGSGTRLTVV.

This clonotype is a singleton in its sample. The V gene is TRBV28, the J gene TRBJ1-3; D possibly corresponds to TRBD1 (5 bases). V dropped 1 base and J dropped 0 bases, with 13 bases sitting between them. Germline V gene sequence: CDR1 MDHEN, CDR2 SYDVKM. The CDR3 is 17 amino acids. The CDR3: CASSLLLTAYSGNTIYF. The DNA of the CDR3 is TGTGCCAGCAGTTTATTGTTGACAGCATACTCTGGAAACACCATATATTTT.

CDR3 residues: CASSPSGSSDTQYF. CDR3 coding DNA: TGTGCCAGCAGTCCTAGCGGGAGCTCAGATACGCAGTATTTT. The chain combines TRBV7-9 with TRBJ2-3; 10 bases map to TRBD2. CDR3 size: 14 residues. V was pared by 6 bases and J by 4 bases, with 4 bases of the junction left unmatched. Germline-derived CDR1 and CDR2 are SEHNR and FQNEAQ (reference sequence).

This clonotype was detected a few times. Germline and junction disagree at one end, which may indicate a read error. V gene TRBV6-5 combines with J gene TRBJ1-6; D is unresolved. The CDR3 length is 18 residues. The germline CDR1 and CDR2 sequences are MNHEY and SVGAGI. CDR3 protein: CASSYLVQRSSYNSPPHF. The CDR3 DNA is TGTGCCAGCAGTTATCTTGTACAGAGGAGCTCCTATAATTCACCCCCCCACTTT.

This clonotype was seen many times. This may stem from a read error, because a much larger clone lies one nucleotide away. This chain uses TRBV2 with TRBJ2-7, with D uncertain. The CDR3 contains 13 residues. CDR1 is SNHLY and CDR2 is FYNNEI in the germline V gene. V was clipped by 6 bases and J by 4 bases, with 13 bases between them. In DNA, the CDR3 is TGTGCCAGCAGGGATGTCGGGTCGTACGAGCAGTACTTC. This encodes CASRDVGSYEQYF.

The J gene is TRBJ2-7, the V gene TRBV19; D not resolved. The CDR3 totals 13 residues. Trimming shortened V by 8 bases and J by 3 bases, and 14 bases separated the two germline ends. Germline CDR1 reads LNHDA; CDR2 reads SQIVND (reference sequence). This chain's CDR3 is CASHGPARYEQYF. The CDR3 DNA follows: TGTGCCAGTCACGGACCGGCGCGCTACGAGCAGTACTTC.

The V call is TRBV30, the J call TRBJ1-5; D is possibly TRBD1 (5 bases). The CDR3 spans 16 residues. Trimming took 0 bases from V and 0 from J, leaving 12 bases between them. Germline assignment: CDR1 GTSNPN and CDR2 SVGIG (reference sequence). The CDR3 nucleotides read TGTGCCTGGAGTGTAAGGGACGGGTATAGCAATCAGCCCCAGCATTTT. Its translation: CAWSVRDGYSNQPQHF.

V and J are TRBV11-2 and TRBJ2-5; tentative D call: TRBD1 (5 bases). The J call may not be correct, given that the DNA end is closer to TRBJ2-7. Germline CDR1 and CDR2: SGHAT and FQNNGV. The CDR3 runs 17 residues. The CDR3 region is CASSLGLQGHVPDEQYF. The DNA for the CDR3 is TGTGCCAGCAGCTTAGGTTTGCAGGGCCACGTCCCGGACGAGCAGTACTTC.

This clonotype was observed once. V is TRBV24-1 and J is TRBJ2-5; 10 bases agree with TRBD2. The CDR3 covers 19 residues. V dropped 4 bases and J dropped 1; count of bases not matched to a gene: 14. Germline CDR1 KGHDR, CDR2 SFDVKD. CDR3 DNA sequence: TGTGCCACCAGTGAAAAGGACAGGGCAACTAGCGGGGCCCAAGAGACCCAGTACTTC. Protein sequence: CATSEKDRATSGAQETQYF.

V and J are TRBV5-1 and TRBJ2-3, with a weak D call TRBD1 (6 bases). With 0 bases removed from V and 2 bases from J, the gap between germline ends came to 13 bases. Germline loops: CDR1 SGHRS, CDR2 YFSETQ. This CDR3 has 16 amino acids. As DNA, the CDR3 is TGCGCCAGCAGCTTGGCCGTCAGGGGCTACACAGATACGCAGTATTTT. The encoded protein is CASSLAVRGYTDTQYF.

This clonotype has only a few counts. The genes are TRBV24-1 and TRBJ1-5; no clear D gene. The V end lost 6 bases, the J end lost 2 bases, and 7 bases lay between the germline ends. The germline CDR1 and CDR2 sequences are KGHDR and SFDVKD. The CDR3 spans 13 residues. The CDR3 loop reads CATSPRGNQPQHF. DNA of the CDR3: TGTGCCACCAGTCCGAGGGGCAATCAGCCCCAGCATTTT.

This clonotype was counted ten times or more. The chain is built from TRBV3-1 and TRBJ2-7; TRBD1 matches 9 bases. The V gene's germline CDR1 is LGHDT and CDR2 YNNKEL (reference sequence). The trim removed 1 base at V and 7 bases at J, leaving 5 bases unmatched. The CDR3 is made up of 14 amino acids. The CDR3 DNA reads TGTGCCAGCAGCCAAGGGACAGGGGAGGGGGAGCAGTACTTC. Translation: CASSQGTGEGEQYF.

There are a few counts of this clonotype. The chain couples TRBV24-1 to TRBJ2-1; TRBD2 matches 10 bases. The CDR3 length is 14 residues. Germline V gene data show CDR1 as KGHDR and CDR2 as SFDVKD. Germline trimming cut 7 bases from V and 6 bases from J; bases unmatched to any gene: 5. In DNA, the CDR3 is TGTGCCACCAGCAACCCTAGCGGGAGCAATGAGCAGTTCTTC. Translated: CATSNPSGSNEQFF.

In its sample, this clonotype was seen many times. The rearrangement joins TRBV29-1 to TRBJ2-1; D possibly corresponds to TRBD1 (6 bases). This CDR3 contains 12 residues. The V end lost 7 bases, the J end lost 7 bases, and 14 bases lay between the germline ends. The V gene's germline CDR1 is SQVTM and CDR2 ANQGSEA. The CDR3 loop reads CSGQGSRNEQFF. The CDR3 nucleotides read TGCAGCGGTCAGGGGTCTAGGAATGAGCAGTTCTTC.

The chain combines TRBV29-1 with TRBJ1-2; D call uncertain. This CDR3 contains 12 residues. Germline V lookup: CDR1 SQVTM, CDR2 ANQGSEA. Trimming cost V 2 bases and J 6 bases, with 10 bases left between them. The CDR3 is CSVERVGNGYTF. The DNA of the CDR3 is TGCAGCGTTGAACGGGTCGGAAATGGCTACACCTTC. The full variable domain, completed using reference TRBV29-1 and TRBJ1-2, is SAVISQKPSRDICQRGTSLTIQCQVDSQVTMMFWYRQQPGQSLTLIATANQGSEATYESGFVIDKFPISRPNLTFSTLTVSNMSPEDSSIYLCSVERVGNGYTFGSGTRLTVV.

The chain joins TRBV25-1 to TRBJ2-5; possibly TRBD2 for D (5 bases). The CDR3 extends over 14 amino acids. Deletions cut 0 bases from V and 5 bases from J, with 10 bases between. Germline loops: CDR1 MGHDK, CDR2 SYGVNS. CDR3 amino acids: CASSEYGIGETQYF. CDR3 coding DNA: TGTGCCAGCAGTGAATACGGGATAGGGGAGACCCAGTACTTC. The variable domain in full, with the rest retrieved from reference TRBV25-1 and TRBJ2-5, is EADIYQTPRYLVIGTGKKITLECSQTMGHDKMYWYQQDPGMELHLIHYSYGVNSTEKGDLSSESTVSRIRTEHFPLTLESARPSHTSQYLCASSEYGIGETQYFGPGTRLLVL.

This clonotype was seen a handful of times. The V gene is TRBV24-1, the J gene TRBJ2-3; D is unclear. V dropped 0 bases and J dropped 1 base, with 7 bases sitting between them. Germline-derived CDR1 and CDR2 are KGHDR and SFDVKD. This CDR3 has 15 residues. CDR3 sequence reads: CATSDLPMGTDTQYF. For the CDR3, the DNA is TGTGCCACCAGTGATTTGCCGATGGGCACAGATACGCAGTATTTT.

This clonotype was detected a few times. The chain employs TRBV7-2 and TRBJ1-2, with a weak D call TRBD1 (5 bases). Germline loops: CDR1 SGHTA, CDR2 FQGNSA. This CDR3 has 13 residues. Between the trimmed V and J ends, which lost 4 bases and 6 bases, there was a span of 12 bases. The CDR3 DNA follows: TGTGCCAGCAGCTCGATCCAGGGAAATGGCTACACCTTC. Residues: CASSSIQGNGYTF.

J is TRBJ2-7 and V is TRBV7-2; 9 bases agree with TRBD2. The CDR3 is 13 residues long. From germline, CDR1 is SGHTA and CDR2 FQGNSA. V lost 4 bases and J lost 6; bases outside the gene matches: 4. Here the CDR3 reads CASSSERGAEQYF. Here the CDR3 DNA reads TGTGCCAGCAGCTCTGAGCGGGGGGCCGAGCAGTACTTC.

The V call is TRBV5-1, the J call TRBJ1-1; D unresolved. V was trimmed by 2 bases and J by 2 bases, leaving 10 bases between them. Germline loops: CDR1 SGHRS, CDR2 YFSETQ. This CDR3 spans 14 amino acids. The CDR3 DNA sequence: TGCGCCAGCAGCTTCAGCGACGACAACACTGAAGCTTTCTTT. It is translated as CASSFSDDNTEAFF.

This clonotype has more than one count but fewer than ten. Written as DNA, the CDR3 is TGTGCCAGCAGTTTCCCTGGCCAGGACTATGGCTACACCTTC. This gives the protein CASSFPGQDYGYTF. The chain joins TRBV28 to TRBJ1-2; D not certain. From germline, CDR1 is MDHEN and CDR2 SYDVKM. With 3 bases removed from V and 3 bases from J, the gap between germline ends came to 11 bases. The CDR3 sequence is 14 residues long.

This chain uses TRBV5-1 with TRBJ2-5; TRBD2 aligns across 11 bases. J lost 4 bases, V lost 8 bases, and 13 bases had no gene match. Looked up from germline, CDR1 is SGHRS and CDR2 is YFSETQ. The CDR3 has 16 residues. As DNA, the CDR3 is TGCGCCAGTATCTCCGGGACTAGCGGCTCGAGAGAGACCCAGTACTTC. The encoded protein is CASISGTSGSRETQYF.

The chain carries TRBV9 and TRBJ2-1, with D perhaps assigned TRBD1 or TRBD2 (5 bases each). Germline CDR1 reads SGDLS; CDR2 reads YYNGEE. The CDR3 length is 14 residues. V lost 4 bases to trimming and J lost 6 bases, with 14 bases between them. CDR3 amino acids: CASSPGTVFNEQFF. As DNA, the CDR3 is TGTGCCAGCAGCCCCGGGACGGTTTTCAATGAGCAGTTCTTC.

This clonotype was counted between two and nine times. The chain recombines TRBV7-9 with TRBJ1-2; D is undetermined. The V gene's germline CDR1 is SEHNR and CDR2 FQNEAQ (reference sequence). Between the trimmed V and J ends, which lost 1 base and 10 bases, there was a span of 13 bases. The CDR3 length is 13 residues. This CDR3 is CASSLESNGVYTF. CDR3 nucleotides: TGTGCCAGCAGCTTAGAATCTAACGGGGTCTACACCTTC.

The chain is built from TRBV6-2 or TRBV6-3 and TRBJ1-1, with unresolved D. Germline V gene lookup returns CDR1 MNHEY and CDR2 SVGEGT. The germline V and J ends were trimmed by 2 bases and 6 bases, with 7 bases remaining between them. The CDR3 covers 12 residues. CDR3 DNA: TGTGCCAGCAGTTACCTAGGGTCTGAAGCTTTCTTT. This codes for CASSYLGSEAFF.